Listed here is a single T cell receptor (beta chain). Sequencing was performed with immunoSEQ multiplex PCR; in TCRdb, only in-frame clones are kept and a portion is missing. Counted here are around 370,000 clones, around 90% occurring once; the ten biggest clones make up under 4%. Between the trimmed V and J ends, which lost 0 bases and 1 base, there was a span of 6 bases. CDR1 is MNHNY and CDR2 is SVGAGI in the germline V gene (reference sequence). This CDR3 spans 14 amino acids. This sample stems from a study of Ad26.COV2.S vaccination and SARS-CoV-2 variants. The chain is built from TRBV6-6 and TRBJ1-1, with a tentative D call TRBD1 (6 bases). Sequencing used peripheral blood, obtained after recovery from COVID-19. The sequence was obtained from a human donor who had recovered from COVID-19. DNA for the CDR3: TGTGCCAGCAGTTACTCGACAGGGAACACTGAAGCTTTCTTT. It yields the protein CASSYSTGNTEAFF.